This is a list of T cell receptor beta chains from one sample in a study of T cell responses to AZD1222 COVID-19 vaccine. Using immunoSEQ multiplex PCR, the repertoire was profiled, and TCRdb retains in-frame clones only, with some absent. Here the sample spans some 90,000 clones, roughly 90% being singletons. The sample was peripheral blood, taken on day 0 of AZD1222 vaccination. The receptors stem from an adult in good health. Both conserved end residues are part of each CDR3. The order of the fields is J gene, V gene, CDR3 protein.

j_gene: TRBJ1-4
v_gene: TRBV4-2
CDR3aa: CASSQGGQGAHEKLFF

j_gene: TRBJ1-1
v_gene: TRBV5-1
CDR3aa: CASSVNTEAFF

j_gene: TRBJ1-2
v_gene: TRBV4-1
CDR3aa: CASSHMDRGLYGYTF

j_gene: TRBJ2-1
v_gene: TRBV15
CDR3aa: CATSFNSGSDEQFF

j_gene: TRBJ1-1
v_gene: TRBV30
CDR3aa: CAWSTMNTEAFF

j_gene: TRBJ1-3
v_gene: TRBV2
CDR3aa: CASSELYSSGNTIYF

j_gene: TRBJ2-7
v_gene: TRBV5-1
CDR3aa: CASSLGGGPYEQYF

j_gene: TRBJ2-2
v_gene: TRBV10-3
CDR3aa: CAGSGEGGELFF

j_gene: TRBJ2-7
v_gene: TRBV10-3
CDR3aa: CAISESRVISTYEQYF

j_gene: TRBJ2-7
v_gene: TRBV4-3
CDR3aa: CASSPGTGFYEQYF

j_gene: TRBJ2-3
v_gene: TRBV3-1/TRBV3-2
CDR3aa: CASSQDRGVLTDTQYF

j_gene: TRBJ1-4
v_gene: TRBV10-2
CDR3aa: CASRTAGGEKLFF

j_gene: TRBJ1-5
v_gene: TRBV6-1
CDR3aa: CASSEAEENQPQHF

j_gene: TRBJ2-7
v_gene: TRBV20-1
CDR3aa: CSASGGSLYEQYF

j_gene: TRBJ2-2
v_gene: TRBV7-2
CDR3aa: CASSFFDGELFF

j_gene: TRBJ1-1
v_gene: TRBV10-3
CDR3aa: CAISLSRETEAFF

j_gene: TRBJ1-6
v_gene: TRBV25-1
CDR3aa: CASSNREWNSPLHF

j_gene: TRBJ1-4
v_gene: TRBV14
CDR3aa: CASSRGQNEKLFF

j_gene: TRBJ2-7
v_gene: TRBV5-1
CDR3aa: CASSQDRSYEQYF

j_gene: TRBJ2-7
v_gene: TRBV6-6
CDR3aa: CASSYEDYEQYF

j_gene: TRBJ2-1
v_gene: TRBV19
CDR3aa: CASSIDLGLAGDEQFF

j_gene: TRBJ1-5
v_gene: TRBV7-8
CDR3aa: CASSLTGVDQPQHF

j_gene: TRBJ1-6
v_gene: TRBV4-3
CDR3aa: CASSQQGAEPYNSPLHF

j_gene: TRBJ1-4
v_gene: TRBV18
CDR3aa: CASSPTDREAEKLFF

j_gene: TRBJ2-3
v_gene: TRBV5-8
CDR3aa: CASSLGSGTDTQYF

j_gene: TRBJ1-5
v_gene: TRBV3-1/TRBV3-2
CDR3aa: CASSQGAKQPQHF

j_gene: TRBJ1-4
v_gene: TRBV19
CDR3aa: CASSIGQGATNEKLFF

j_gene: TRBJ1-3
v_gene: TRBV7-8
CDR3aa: CASSLAVDSGNTIYF

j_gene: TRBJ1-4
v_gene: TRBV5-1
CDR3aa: CASSLIGTGNEKLFF

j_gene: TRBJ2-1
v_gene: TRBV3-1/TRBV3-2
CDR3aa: CASSPWASGGNEQFF

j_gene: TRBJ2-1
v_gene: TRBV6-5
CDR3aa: CASSMGPSYNEQFF

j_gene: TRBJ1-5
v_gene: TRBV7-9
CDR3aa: CASSLEGVSGQPQHF

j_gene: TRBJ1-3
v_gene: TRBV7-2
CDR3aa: CASSFFGNTIYF

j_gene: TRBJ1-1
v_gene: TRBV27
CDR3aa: CASSRWGTGGTEAFF

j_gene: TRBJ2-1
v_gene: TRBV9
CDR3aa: CASSVLAGDNEQFF

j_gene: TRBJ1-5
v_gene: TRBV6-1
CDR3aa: CASSDGGQEPQHF

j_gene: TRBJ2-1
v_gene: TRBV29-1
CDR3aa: CSVEGLADYNEQFF

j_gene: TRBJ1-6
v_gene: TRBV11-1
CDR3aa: CASSPGPGDGSPLHF

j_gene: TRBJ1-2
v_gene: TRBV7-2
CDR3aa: CASSPHTGGYTF

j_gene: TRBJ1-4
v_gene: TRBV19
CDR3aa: CASRKVQGRGEKLFF

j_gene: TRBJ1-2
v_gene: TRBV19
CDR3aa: CASSIGVGYTF

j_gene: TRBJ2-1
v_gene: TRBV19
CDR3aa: CASSIFGGFSYNEQFF

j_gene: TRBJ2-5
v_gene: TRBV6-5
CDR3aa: CASSYLDGETQYF

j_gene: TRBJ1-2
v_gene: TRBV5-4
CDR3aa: CASSTGQAANYGYTF

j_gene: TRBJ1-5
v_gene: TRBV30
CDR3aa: CAWSVITGLNQPQHF

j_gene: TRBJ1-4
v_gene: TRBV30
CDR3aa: CAWSRNEKLFF

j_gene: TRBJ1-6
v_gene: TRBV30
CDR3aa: CAWSSGGGSPLHF

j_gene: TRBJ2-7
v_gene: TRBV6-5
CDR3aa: CASSYSAGYKGEQYF

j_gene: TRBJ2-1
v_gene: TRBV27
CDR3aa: CASSLIREGYNEQFF

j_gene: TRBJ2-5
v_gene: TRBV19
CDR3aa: CASSIGQETQYF

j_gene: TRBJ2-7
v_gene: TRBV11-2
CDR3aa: CASSLAALEQYF

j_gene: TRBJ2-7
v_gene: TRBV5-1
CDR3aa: CASSRTGTGVYEQYF

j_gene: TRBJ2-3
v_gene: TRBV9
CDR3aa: CASSVLGGLTDTQYF

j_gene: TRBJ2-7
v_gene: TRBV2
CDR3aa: CATGPGLAGQQYF

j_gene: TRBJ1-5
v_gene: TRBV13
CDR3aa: CASSLLDNQPQHF

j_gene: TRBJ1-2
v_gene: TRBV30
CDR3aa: CAWSAGGQGDYGYTF

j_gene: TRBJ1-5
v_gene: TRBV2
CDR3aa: CASSEGQNVRPQHF

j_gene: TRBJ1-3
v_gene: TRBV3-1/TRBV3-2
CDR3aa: CALSVNSTRLRYSGNTIYF

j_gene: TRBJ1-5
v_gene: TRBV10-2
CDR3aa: CASRGNRNNQPQHF